This T cell receptor beta chain is from a study of siplizumab effects on memory and regulatory T cells. In regard to this clone: Its antigen remains unknown.

Only in-frame clones appear in the TCRdb table, and some are missing; sequencing was by immunoSEQ multiplex PCR. Of roughly 110,000 clones listed, around 93% are singletons. Whole-study results and caveats: The alloresponse seemed to draw substantially on naive T cells, which appeared more diverse than memory cells. Roughly 75-95% of dividing CD4+ or CD8+ clones were without an attributable naive or memory phenotype. Alloreactive sequences that could be traced to unstimulated CD4+ memory cells showed a significant reduction under siplizumab.

The germline V and J ends were trimmed by 7 bases and 1 base, with 9 bases remaining between them. This CDR3 is 13 amino acids long. From germline, CDR1 is SGHRS and CDR2 YFSETQ. This chain connects TRBV5-1 to TRBJ1-5; no clear D. Sequencing was carried out using non-Treg CD4+ T cells sorted from blood. This receptor was taken from a human donor in good health. CDR3 sequence reads: CASALGSNQPQHF. The CDR3 DNA is TGCGCCAGCGCTCTCGGCAGCAATCAGCCCCAGCATTTT.